This T cell receptor (beta chain) was captured in a study of shared clonotypes between healthy human individuals. Notes on the study in general: Researchers sampled blood only, noting tissue repertoires likely differ. Clonotypes shared by all four donors outscored non-shared clonotypes in generation probability.

Trimming stripped 5 bases from V and 4 bases from J, with 8 bases between. The CDR3 is 13 amino acids. Germline V gene lookup returns CDR1 SGHAT and CDR2 FQNNGV. Sequencing used immunoSEQ multiplex PCR; TCRdb keeps in-frame clones, though not all of them. The data show over 1.4 million clones, with roughly 96% seen just once and roughly 1.2% held by the top ten. Nashville, Tennessee was home to all donors, who were Caucasian adults. Comments on this clone: Its target is unknown.

The chain is built from TRBV11-2 and TRBJ1-4; D ambiguous. This TCR was sampled from a young man in good health. Sequencing used naive CD4+ T cells sorted from blood. Indicated subset: CD45RA+ positively selected. The CDR3 region has the DNA TGTGCCAGCAGCGTCCTAGTTAATGAAAAACTGTTTTTT. Amino acids: CASSVLVNEKLFF.